Below, one T cell receptor (beta chain) is given with its context. The data derive from a study of blood T cell repertoires in COVID-19. The CDR3 totals 13 residues. CDR1 SGHTA and CDR2 FQGNSA come from the germline V gene. Trimming pared 3 bases from V and 0 bases from J, leaving 6 bases between. Clones were read by immunoSEQ multiplex PCR, and TCRdb kept only the in-frame ones, dropping some. This sample yields tens of thousands of clones, of which about 77% are seen a single time; 6.3% belongs to the top ten. The source material was peripheral blood. This chain connects TRBV7-2 to TRBJ2-7; D is undetermined. This receptor was taken from a man between 65 and 80 years old with COVID-19, enrolled during active disease. The CDR3 protein is CASSFPSSYEQYF. For the CDR3, the DNA is TGTGCCAGCAGCTTCCCCAGCTCCTACGAGCAGTACTTC.